This T cell receptor (beta chain) was sequenced in a study of patients and donors after allogeneic stem cell transplantation. TCRdb independently ran MiXCR on the RT-PCR reads; one entry per CDR3 protein. The data show some 150,000 distinct CDR3 sequences, approximately 40% seen once. Per the germline V gene, CDR1 is SGHAT and CDR2 is FQNNGV. Trimming removed 5 bases from V and 3 bases from J, with 6 bases in between. This CDR3 is 12 amino acids long. V gene TRBV11-2 combines with J gene TRBJ2-3; no firm D call. The sequencing input was blood, either unsorted or a sorted T cell fraction (not recorded which). The source is a human donor who was either an allogeneic HSCT recipient or a stem cell or donor lymphocyte infusion donor (not recorded which). It is not recorded whose cells these are; they may come from a transplant donor. CDR3 in amino acids: CASSLPTDTQYF. CDR3 in DNA: TGTGCCAGCAGCCTACCTACAGATACGCAGTATTTT.